The next 2 T cell receptor beta chains were all read from a single sample in a study of CD8 T cells in Susac syndrome. Random-hexamer reverse transcription was applied to about 0.45 to 1 ug RNA. TCRdb ran MiXCR on the immunoSEQ multiplex PCR reads and lists one entry per CDR3 protein. Altogether about 300,000 distinct CDR3 sequences are present, almost 85% being singletons, with the ten largest covering 0.21%. Material for sequencing was CD8+ T cells from PBMCs. The receptors originated from a human donor with multiple sclerosis.

This clonotype was observed a single time. J is TRBJ2-7 and V is TRBV10-3, with 7 bases aligning to TRBD1. Germline-derived CDR1 and CDR2 are ENHRY and SYGVKD. The CDR3 is made up of 15 amino acids. V lost 2 bases, J lost 4 bases, and 8 bases stayed unmatched. The CDR3 spells CAISEPTGSQYEQYF. CDR3 nucleotide sequence: TGTGCCATCAGTGAGCCGACAGGGAGTCAGTACGAGCAGTACTTC.

V usage is TRBV13 and J usage is TRBJ2-3; 14 nucleotides align to TRBD2. The germline V gene has CDR1 PRHDT and CDR2 FYEKMQ (reference sequence). The CDR3 totals 16 residues. The V gene end was trimmed by 5 bases and the J gene end by 4 bases; junction bases not matched to a gene: 5. The DNA for the CDR3 is TGTGCCAGCAGCAGAGGGACTAGCGGGAGTCCAGATACGCAGTATTTT. Its translation: CASSRGTSGSPDTQYF.